A selection of T cell receptor beta chains follows, all from one sample in a study of graft-versus-host responses after intestinal transplantation. Profiling relied on immunoSEQ multiplex PCR, and the TCRdb table lists in-frame clones only, not all of them. The table includes some 22,000 clones, about 55% detected once. The sample was alloreactive CD4+ T cells from a mixed lymphocyte reaction culture, taken before intestinal transplant. These receptors originate from a human patient who received an intestinal transplant. CDR3s include the opening cysteine and the closing phenylalanine or tryptophan. The D gene is left open where the match is weak. Clone size is given for some rows only: seen once, a few or many times, or a class if the clone is expanded.

D: TRBD2; size: few; J: TRBJ2-5; V: TRBV7-9; DNA: TGTGCCAGCAGCGAAGGGACTAGCCCCGGCGAGACCCAGTACTTC; CDR3: CASSEGTSPGETQYF
D: TRBD1; size: .; J: TRBJ2-3; V: TRBV5-1; DNA: TGCGCCAGCAGCTTGGTAATAGGGGGCGTCACCACAGATACGCAGTATTTT; CDR3: CASSLVIGGVTTDTQYF
D: .; size: .; J: TRBJ2-3; V: TRBV5-1; DNA: TGCGCCAGCAGCGAGCAGGGGATCGCAGATACGCAGTATTTT; CDR3: CASSEQGIADTQYF
D: TRBD1; size: .; J: TRBJ1-4; V: TRBV30; DNA: TGTGCCTGGAGGAAGTTGGGACAGCAGGAAAAACTGTTTTTT; CDR3: CAWRKLGQQEKLFF
D: TRBD1; size: .; J: TRBJ1-5; V: TRBV28; DNA: TGTGCCAGCAGTTTACCCTTGGCTGGGACAGGGGTTCCTCAGCCCCAGCATTTT; CDR3: CASSLPLAGTGVPQPQHF
D: .; size: .; J: TRBJ1-1; V: TRBV30; DNA: TGTGCCTGGAGTTGGGCGGGGACGGTGAACACTGAAGCTTTCTTT; CDR3: CAWSWAGTVNTEAFF
D: .; size: few; J: TRBJ2-7; V: TRBV4-2; DNA: TGTGCCAGCAGCCAGACAGTAGACTACGAGCAGTACTTC; CDR3: CASSQTVDYEQYF
D: TRBD2; size: .; J: TRBJ2-1; V: TRBV6-5; DNA: TGTGCCAGCAGATGGGGGGGGAGTACTCGGGAGCAGTTCTTC; CDR3: CASRWGGSTREQFF
D: TRBD2; size: .; J: TRBJ2-7; V: TRBV28; DNA: TGTGCCAGCACCCCAACCCCCGGACTAGCGGGAAAACTGTACGAGCAGTACTTC; CDR3: CASTPTPGLAGKLYEQYF
D: TRBD1; size: .; J: TRBJ2-7; V: TRBV6-5; DNA: TGTGCCAGCAGTTGGACAGGTCGAGGCTTGCAGTACTTC; CDR3: CASSWTGRGLQYF
D: .; size: .; J: TRBJ2-6; V: TRBV5-1; DNA: TGCGCCAGCAGCCCAAGAGCTCCTGGGGCCAACGTCCTGACTTTC; CDR3: CASSPRAPGANVLTF
D: .; size: .; J: TRBJ1-5; V: TRBV28; DNA: TGTGCCAGCAGTCCTATACAGGGTAATCAGCCCCAGCATTTT; CDR3: CASSPIQGNQPQHF
D: .; size: .; J: TRBJ2-3; V: TRBV7-2; DNA: TGTGCCAGCAGCCCACAAACGGGGAACACAGATACGCAGTATTTT; CDR3: CASSPQTGNTDTQYF
D: .; size: .; J: TRBJ2-1; V: TRBV11-2; DNA: TGTGCCAGCAGCTTAGGTTATCGGCTGGTGAGGGATTCCCACAATGAGCAGTTCTTC; CDR3: CASSLGYRLVRDSHNEQFF
D: TRBD2; size: .; J: TRBJ2-1; V: TRBV28; DNA: TGTGCCAGCATAGCGGGAGGGCCAAACAATGAGCAGTTCTTC; CDR3: CASIAGGPNNEQFF
D: TRBD1; size: once; J: TRBJ1-2; V: TRBV9; DNA: TGTGCCAGCAGCGTAGCCCCCATTGACAGGGGGGCTTATGGCTACACCTTC; CDR3: CASSVAPIDRGAYGYTF